This TCR beta chain came from a study of blood T cells in healthy people across ages. Study-wide points: A strong correlation between TCR beta diversity and naive T cell percentage was seen. With age, beta diversity per million T cells declined roughly linearly, significantly by roughly 40.

The CDR3 spans 15 residues. Per the germline V gene, CDR1 is MNHNS and CDR2 is SASEGT. Healthy Caucasian individuals from Russia aged about 6 to 95 served as donors. A second PCR, run for about 6 to 12 cycles, used a sample-barcoded 5' primer plus a J-beta primer mix. TCRdb used MiXCR to reprocess the 5' RACE reads, holding one entry per CDR3 protein. The repertoire has hundreds of thousands of distinct CDR3 sequences, 55% to 70% of them found once; the top ten carry approximately 20%. For this clonotype: Antigen specificity is unknown.

The material sequenced was blood. This chain links TRBV6-1 with TRBJ2-4; 7 bases agree with TRBD1. Matching the DNA end better, TRBJ2-7 makes the J call doubtful. This clonotype originated in a man aged 25-45 years in good health. CDR3: CASSGTGQRIYEQYF. Written as DNA, the CDR3 is TGTGCCAGCAGTGGGACGGGACAGAGGATCTACGAGCAGTACTTC.